The 13 T cell receptor beta chains below come from one sample, sequenced in a study of siplizumab effects on memory and regulatory T cells. Data came from immunoSEQ multiplex PCR; TCRdb stores just in-frame clones and leaves some out. Of 80,000 to 130,000 clones in the sample, roughly 92% were seen once. The sequencing sample was made of Tregs sorted from blood. All receptors come from a human donor in good health.

This rearrangement joins TRBV19 to TRBJ1-2; 7 bases match TRBD1. Germline trimming cut 5 bases from V and 4 bases from J; bases unmatched to any gene: 10. The CDR3 sequence is 15 residues long. Germline V gene sequence: CDR1 LNHDA, CDR2 SQIVND (reference sequence). This CDR3 reads CASSPRDRVGYGYTF. For the CDR3, the DNA is TGTGCCAGTAGTCCAAGAGACAGGGTGGGCTATGGCTACACCTTC.

The chain employs TRBV29-1 and TRBJ2-1, with unresolved D. V was cut by 4 bases and J by 7 bases, with 14 bases left in between. The CDR3 extends over 13 amino acids. The V gene's germline CDR1 is SQVTM and CDR2 ANQGSEA. The CDR3 loop is CSVGSFSGNEQFF. CDR3 coding DNA: TGCAGCGTTGGATCATTCAGTGGGAATGAGCAGTTCTTC.

The CDR3 nucleotides read TGTGCCAGCAGTACCCCCGGGGGAGGCTACACCTTC. The encoded protein is CASSTPGGGYTF. V is TRBV2 and J is TRBJ1-2; a weak D match, TRBD1 (5 bases). This CDR3 region has 12 residues. Germline V gives CDR1 SNHLY, CDR2 FYNNEI. The V and J ends lost 5 bases and 8 bases respectively, with 12 bases between them.

The chain couples TRBV4-1 to TRBJ2-3; no definite D call. This CDR3 is built from 17 residues. V was trimmed by 0 bases and J by 1 base, leaving 14 bases between them. Germline loops: CDR1 MGHRA, CDR2 YSYEKL. CDR3 sequence: CASSQDTAARGTDTQYF. CDR3 coding DNA: TGCGCCAGCAGCCAAGATACGGCGGCGAGAGGCACAGATACGCAGTATTTT.

This clone appeared once. The V and J genes are TRBV28 and TRBJ1-2, with a weak D call TRBD1 (5 bases). The V gene lost 3 bases and the J gene lost 5 bases, with 16 bases spanning the gap. The CDR3 is made up of 15 amino acids. The V gene's germline CDR1 is MDHEN and CDR2 SYDVKM. CDR3: CASSFADRDGYGYTF. CDR3 DNA: TGTGCCAGCAGTTTTGCCGACCGGGACGGGTATGGCTACACCTTC.

The chain is built from TRBV5-5 and TRBJ2-6; tentatively, D is TRBD1 or TRBD2 (5 bases each). This CDR3 spans 18 amino acids. Germline CDR1 and CDR2: SGHKS and YYEKEE (reference sequence). The germline V and J ends were trimmed by 5 bases and 3 bases, with 21 bases remaining between them. In DNA form, the CDR3 reads TGTGCCAGCAGTGGGGTGTGGGACCCTAGGGTTGGGGCCAACGTCCTGACTTTC. As protein: CASSGVWDPRVGANVLTF.

This chain joins TRBV7-9 and TRBJ2-5; 10 bases line up with TRBD2. The J segment lost 2 bases and the V segment lost 5 bases, leaving 8 bases of the junction unmatched. Germline assignment: CDR1 SEHNR and CDR2 FQNEAQ (reference sequence). The CDR3 totals 16 residues. CDR3 in DNA: TGTGCCAGCAGCCTTTCTCGGACTAGCGGACAAGAGACCCAGTACTTC. It specifies CASSLSRTSGQETQYF.

The count of this clone is one. The chain links TRBV28 to TRBJ2-7, with 8 bases matching TRBD1. V lost 4 bases and J lost 2; bases outside the gene matches: 7. The CDR3 contains 15 residues. CDR1 is MDHEN, CDR2 SYDVKM, per germline. CDR3 region: CASSYGGTGAYEQYF. CDR3 bases: TGTGCCAGCAGTTATGGTGGGACAGGCGCCTACGAGCAGTACTTC.

In its sample, this clone was seen once. The genes are TRBV13 and TRBJ1-2, with 7 bases matching TRBD1. CDR1 is PRHDT, CDR2 FYEKMQ, per germline (reference sequence). CDR3 length: 15 amino acids. V dropped 5 bases and J dropped 7; count of bases not matched to a gene: 13. The DNA of the CDR3 is TGTGCCAGCAGCCCAACTACGACAGGGTCGCTTGGCTACACCTTC. This sequence encodes CASSPTTTGSLGYTF.

The genes are TRBV7-2 and TRBJ1-2; TRBD1 agrees at 7 bases. Germline loops: CDR1 SGHTA, CDR2 FQGNSA. V shed 5 bases and J 5 bases; nucleotides not matched to a gene: 14. CDR3 length: 16 amino acids. In DNA form, the CDR3 reads TGTGCCAGCAGCCCACGCTTAGGGGGCCCGATTTATGGCTACACCTTC. Protein: CASSPRLGGPIYGYTF.

The chain is built from TRBV29-1 and TRBJ2-3; 8 positions match TRBD2. Germline values: CDR1 SQVTM, CDR2 ANQGSEA. This CDR3 has 17 residues. Germline trimming cut 6 bases from V and 2 bases from J; bases unmatched to any gene: 16. The CDR3 loop reads CSVPGGVGTGFTDTQYF. Here the CDR3 DNA reads TGCAGCGTCCCGGGAGGGGTAGGAACAGGGTTCACAGATACGCAGTATTTT.

The rearrangement uses TRBV18 and TRBJ2-7, with TRBD1 identical over 7 bases. The trim removed 3 bases at V and 2 bases at J, leaving 13 bases unmatched. The V gene's germline CDR1 is KGHSH and CDR2 LQKENI. The CDR3 extends over 17 amino acids. CDR3 loop: CASSPMRKQGRTYEQYF. The CDR3 coding sequence is TGTGCCAGCTCACCGATGCGAAAACAGGGGCGGACCTACGAGCAGTACTTC. Full variable domain (outside the CDR3, taken from reference TRBV18 and TRBJ2-7): NAGVMQNPRHLVRRRGQEARLRCSPMKGHSHVYWYRQLPEEGLKFMVYLQKENIIDESGMPKERFSAEFPKEGPSILRIQQVVRGDSAAYFCASSPMRKQGRTYEQYFGPGTRLTVT.

The V gene is TRBV5-1, the J gene TRBJ2-5; weak D call: TRBD2 (5 bases). TRBJ2-7 matches the DNA end more closely, so the J call is doubtful. This CDR3 is built from 17 residues. Germline assignment: CDR1 SGHRS and CDR2 YFSETQ. CDR3 protein: CASSRSSGVGKTYEQYF. The CDR3 DNA sequence: TGCGCCAGCAGCCGCTCCTCCGGGGTTGGAAAAACCTACGAGCAGTACTTC.